Following are 15 T cell receptor beta chains from one sample sequenced in a study of blood T cell repertoires in COVID-19. Assay used: immunoSEQ multiplex PCR; TCRdb lists only in-frame clones, some missing. The repertoire holds some 120,000 clones, roughly 72% seen once, with about 6% in the top ten. The sample was peripheral blood. These receptors originate from a man at least 80 years old with COVID-19, enrolled during active disease.

This sequence joins TRBV24-1 and TRBJ1-5; 9 nucleotides match TRBD1. This CDR3 is 15 amino acids long. Germline CDR1 reads KGHDR; CDR2 reads SFDVKD. With 4 bases clipped from V and 4 bases from J, the junction kept 4 bases outside the gene matches. The DNA for the CDR3 is TGTGCCACCAGTGAGGGACAGGGATGGAATCAGCCCCAGCATTTT. Protein: CATSEGQGWNQPQHF.

The V and J genes are TRBV5-4 and TRBJ2-1; perhaps TRBD2 as D (6 bases). V lost 0 bases, J lost 6 bases, and 10 bases lay in between. The CDR3 covers 14 residues. CDR1 SGHNT and CDR2 YYREEE come from the germline V gene (reference sequence). CDR3 bases: TGTGCCAGCAGCTTGGAACTAGCCAGCAATGAGCAGTTCTTC. Translating it yields CASSLELASNEQFF.

The rearrangement links TRBV5-1 to TRBJ2-1; 11 bases line up with TRBD2. Unmatched junction bases numbered 12, after V lost 8 bases and J lost 5 bases. Germline-derived CDR1 and CDR2 are SGHRS and YFSETQ. CDR3 size: 16 residues. The CDR3: CASQTVAGGFHNEQFF. CDR3 nucleotides: TGCGCCAGTCAGACCGTAGCGGGAGGGTTCCACAATGAGCAGTTCTTC. The entire variable domain, with the rest obtained from reference TRBV5-1 and TRBJ2-1, is as follows: KAGVTQTPRYLIKTRGQQVTLSCSPISGHRSVSWYQQTPGQGLQFLFEYFSETQRNKGNFPGRFSGRQFSNSRSEMNVSTLELGDSALYLCASQTVAGGFHNEQFFGPGTRLTVL.

CDR3 coding DNA: TGTGCCAGCTCACCACCGTTCGGGAGGATATACGAGCAGTACTTC. Protein sequence: CASSPPFGRIYEQYF. The rearrangement uses TRBV18 and TRBJ2-7, with TRBD2 matching 7 bases. With 0 bases clipped from V and 4 bases from J, the junction kept 6 bases outside the gene matches. This CDR3 is built from 15 residues. Germline CDR1 reads KGHSH; CDR2 reads LQKENI. Complete variable domain (other parts from reference TRBV18 and TRBJ2-7): NAGVMQNPRHLVRRRGQEARLRCSPMKGHSHVYWYRQLPEEGLKFMVYLQKENIIDESGMPKERFSAEFPKEGPSILRIQQVVRGDSAAYFCASSPPFGRIYEQYFGPGTRLTVT.

The chain recombines TRBV4-2 with TRBJ1-3; D remains unclear. Trimming left V 1 base short and J 0 bases short, with 19 bases between. The CDR3 sequence is 19 residues long. Germline V gene lookup returns CDR1 LGHNA and CDR2 YNFKEQ. Here the CDR3 reads CASSQAGTLSPSSGNTIYF. The DNA for the CDR3 is TGTGCCAGCAGCCAAGCGGGAACACTCTCGCCGTCCTCTGGAAACACCATATATTTT.

This clone was counted a single time. The V and J genes are TRBV7-2 and TRBJ2-1, with 10 bases aligning to TRBD2. V lost 7 bases to trimming and J lost 0 bases; unmatched junction nucleotides: 6. This CDR3 comprises 16 residues. Germline CDR1 is SGHTA and CDR2 is FQGNSA. For the CDR3, the DNA is TGTGCCAGCAAGGTAGCGGGGGGTATCTCCTACAATGAGCAGTTCTTC. Amino acids: CASKVAGGISYNEQFF.

The V and J genes are TRBV5-4 and TRBJ2-7, with D uncertain. Germline V gene data show CDR1 as SGHNT and CDR2 as YYREEE (reference sequence). This CDR3 comprises 12 residues. Trimming took off 1 base at V and 5 bases at J, with 7 bases between the two ends. Written as DNA, the CDR3 is TGTGCCAGCAGCTTGTTTGGCAACGAGCAGTACTTC. Amino acids: CASSLFGNEQYF.

The chain uses TRBV19 and TRBJ2-2; TRBD2 matches at 9 bases. V gave up 0 bases and J gave up 2 bases; unmatched junction bases: 4. The CDR3 contains 17 residues. The V gene's germline CDR1 is LNHDA and CDR2 SQIVND (reference sequence). The CDR3 region has the DNA TGTGCCAGTAGTATAGATCGACTAGCGGTTAACACCGGGGAGCTGTTTTTT. Translated: CASSIDRLAVNTGELFF.

The chain is built from TRBV13 and TRBJ2-1; 7 nucleotides match TRBD2. Germline V gives CDR1 PRHDT, CDR2 FYEKMQ (reference sequence). The CDR3 consists of 17 residues. V lost 2 bases and J lost 4; bases outside the gene matches: 11. CDR3: CASSLSAGTEAYNEQFF. CDR3 sequence (DNA): TGTGCCAGCAGCTTATCAGCGGGGACTGAGGCTTACAATGAGCAGTTCTTC.

CDR3 residues: CSARMVGQGAGELFF. CDR3 DNA sequence: TGCAGCGCCCGGATGGTGGGACAGGGAGCCGGGGAGCTGTTTTTT. The chain is built from TRBV29-1 and TRBJ2-2, with TRBD1 identical over 9 bases. The CDR3 totals 15 residues. Germline CDR1 is SQVTM and CDR2 is ANQGSEA. The trim removed 7 bases at V and 6 bases at J, leaving 12 bases unmatched.

In its sample, this clone ranks as medium-sized. The identical CDR3 is also encoded by other nucleotide sequences in the sample. The CDR3 here is CASSITSGAYNEQFF. CDR3 DNA: TGTGCCAGTAGTATCACTAGCGGGGCGTACAATGAGCAGTTCTTC. The chain uses TRBV19 and TRBJ2-1; 10 bases map to TRBD2. This CDR3 comprises 15 residues. J gave up 4 bases and V 3 bases, and 3 bases lay outside the gene matches. Per the germline V gene, CDR1 is LNHDA and CDR2 is SQIVND (reference sequence). The whole variable domain, remainder taken from reference TRBV19 and TRBJ2-1, is DGGITQSPKYLFRKEGQNVTLSCEQNLNHDAMYWYRQDPGQGLRLIYYSQIVNDFQKGDIAEGYSVSREKKESFPLTVTSAQKNPTAFYLCASSITSGAYNEQFFGPGTRLTVL.

The chain combines TRBV9 with TRBJ2-5; 12 bases are shared with TRBD2. Germline V gene lookup returns CDR1 SGDLS and CDR2 YYNGEE. J gave up 1 base and V 4 bases, and 8 bases lay outside the gene matches. The CDR3 consists of 17 residues. The CDR3 region is CASSPWTSGDFQETQYF. CDR3 DNA: TGTGCCAGCAGCCCCTGGACTAGCGGGGACTTCCAAGAGACCCAGTACTTC.

This clone was recorded a few times. The chain recombines TRBV7-2 with TRBJ2-7; the match to TRBD2 covers 9 bases. V lost 2 bases, J lost 2 bases, and 4 bases stayed unmatched. The CDR3 covers 15 residues. Germline CDR1 reads SGHTA; CDR2 reads FQGNSA. This chain's CDR3 is CASSLPSGMTYEQYF. The CDR3 region has the DNA TGTGCCAGCAGCTTACCTAGCGGGATGACCTACGAGCAGTACTTC.

This chain joins TRBV6-1 and TRBJ1-1; possibly TRBD1 for D (6 bases). The germline V and J ends were trimmed by 5 bases and 3 bases, with 13 bases remaining between them. From germline, CDR1 is MNHNS and CDR2 SASEGT. There are 14 residues in the CDR3. The chain's CDR3 is CASSSQGLYTEAFF. CDR3 bases: TGTGCCAGCAGTTCTCAGGGGCTATACACTGAAGCTTTCTTT.

This clone was detected a few times. The chain joins TRBV10-3 to TRBJ1-1, with a tentative D call TRBD1 (6 bases). In germline, CDR1 is ENHRY, CDR2 SYGVKD. CDR3 length: 12 residues. V lost 6 bases, J lost 1 base, and 6 bases lay in between. CDR3 DNA sequence: TGTGCCATCAGGGGACAGAACACTGAAGCTTTCTTT. Translating it yields CAIRGQNTEAFF.